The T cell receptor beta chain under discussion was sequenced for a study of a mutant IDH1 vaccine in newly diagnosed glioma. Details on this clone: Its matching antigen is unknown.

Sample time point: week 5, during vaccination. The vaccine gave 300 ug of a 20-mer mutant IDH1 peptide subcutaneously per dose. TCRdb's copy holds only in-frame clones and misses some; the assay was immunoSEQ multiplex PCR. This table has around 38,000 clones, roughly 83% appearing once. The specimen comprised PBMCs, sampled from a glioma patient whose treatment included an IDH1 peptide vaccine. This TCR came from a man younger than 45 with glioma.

CDR3 sequence reads: CAISESLGGVAFF. CDR3 nucleotides: TGTGCCATCAGTGAGTCCTTGGGAGGCGTAGCTTTCTTT. V gene TRBV10-3 combines with J gene TRBJ1-1, with D hard to call. CDR1 and CDR2 (germline): ENHRY, SYGVKD. Trimming removed 0 bases from V and 10 bases from J, with 12 bases in between. The CDR3 is 13 amino acids.